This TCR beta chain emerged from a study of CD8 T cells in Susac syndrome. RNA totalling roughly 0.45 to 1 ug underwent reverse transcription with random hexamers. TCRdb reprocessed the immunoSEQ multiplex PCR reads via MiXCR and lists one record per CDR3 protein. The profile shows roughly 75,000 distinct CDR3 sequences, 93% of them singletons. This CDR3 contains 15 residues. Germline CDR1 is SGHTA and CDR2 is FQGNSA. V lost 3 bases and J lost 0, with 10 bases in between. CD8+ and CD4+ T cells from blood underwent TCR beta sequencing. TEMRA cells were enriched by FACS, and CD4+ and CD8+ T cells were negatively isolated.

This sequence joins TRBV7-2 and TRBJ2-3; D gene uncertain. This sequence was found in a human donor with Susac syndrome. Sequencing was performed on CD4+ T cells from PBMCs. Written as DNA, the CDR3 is TGTGCCAGCAGCTTTCGGCAGTCTAGCACAGATACGCAGTATTTT. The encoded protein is CASSFRQSSTDTQYF. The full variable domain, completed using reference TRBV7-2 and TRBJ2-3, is GAGVSQSPSNKVTEKGKDVELRCDPISGHTALYWYRQSLGQGLEFLIYFQGNSAPDKSGLPSDRFSAERTGGSVSTLTIQRTQQEDSAVYLCASSFRQSSTDTQYFGPGTRLTVL.